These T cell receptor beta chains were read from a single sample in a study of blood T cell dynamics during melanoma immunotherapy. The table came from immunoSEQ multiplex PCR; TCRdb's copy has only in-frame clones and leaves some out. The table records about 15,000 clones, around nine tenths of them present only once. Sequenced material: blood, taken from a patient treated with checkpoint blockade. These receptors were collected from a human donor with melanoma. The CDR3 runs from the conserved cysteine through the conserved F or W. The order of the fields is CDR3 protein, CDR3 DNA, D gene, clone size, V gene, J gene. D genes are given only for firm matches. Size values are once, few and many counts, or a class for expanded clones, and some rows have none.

CDR3 protein: CASSRTGGGYEQYF
CDR3 DNA: TGTGCCAGCAGCCGGACAGGGGGGGGATACGAGCAGTACTTC
D gene: TRBD1
clone size: NA
V gene: TRBV27
J gene: TRBJ2-7

CDR3 protein: CASSLPDRGNYGYTF
CDR3 DNA: TGCGCCAGCAGCCTCCCTGACAGGGGAAACTATGGCTACACCTTC
D gene: TRBD1
clone size: NA
V gene: TRBV5-1
J gene: TRBJ1-2

CDR3 protein: CASSQNGQAGGTQYF
CDR3 DNA: TGCGCCAGCAGCCAAAACGGACAGGCGGGAGGGACCCAGTACTTC
D gene: NA
clone size: NA
V gene: TRBV4-3
J gene: TRBJ2-5

CDR3 protein: CASSEISGRTAGGELFF
CDR3 DNA: TGTGCCAGCAGCGAGATTAGCGGGAGGACGGCGGGCGGGGAGCTGTTTTTT
D gene: TRBD2
clone size: NA
V gene: TRBV9
J gene: TRBJ2-2

CDR3 protein: CASSITGGAYYGYTF
CDR3 DNA: TGTGCCAGTAGTATAACAGGGGGCGCATACTATGGCTACACCTTC
D gene: TRBD1
clone size: NA
V gene: TRBV19
J gene: TRBJ1-2

CDR3 protein: CASIGAEKETQYF
CDR3 DNA: TGTGCCAGTATTGGGGCCGAGAAGGAGACCCAGTACTTC
D gene: NA
clone size: few
V gene: TRBV19
J gene: TRBJ2-5

CDR3 protein: CASSPGTDNQPQHF
CDR3 DNA: TGTGCCAGCTCCCCTGGGACAGACAATCAGCCCCAGCATTTT
D gene: TRBD1
clone size: NA
V gene: TRBV18
J gene: TRBJ1-5

CDR3 protein: CASSLQEGRTDTQYF
CDR3 DNA: TGTGCCAGCAGCCTCCAGGAGGGCCGTACAGATACGCAGTATTTT
D gene: NA
clone size: once
V gene: TRBV7-2
J gene: TRBJ2-3

CDR3 protein: CSVAYLAGRTDTQYF
CDR3 DNA: TGCAGCGTGGCGTATTTAGCGGGGCGCACAGATACGCAGTATTTT
D gene: TRBD2
clone size: NA
V gene: TRBV29-1
J gene: TRBJ2-3

CDR3 protein: CASSSQGQGLNEQYF
CDR3 DNA: TGTGCCAGCAGCTCCCAGGGACAGGGGTTGAACGAGCAGTACTTC
D gene: TRBD1
clone size: NA
V gene: TRBV7-8
J gene: TRBJ2-7

CDR3 protein: CASSLQGSYNEQFF
CDR3 DNA: TGTGCCAGCAGTTTACAGGGGTCCTACAATGAGCAGTTCTTC
D gene: NA
clone size: NA
V gene: TRBV27
J gene: TRBJ2-1

CDR3 protein: CASLRGVGGYTF
CDR3 DNA: TGTGCCAGCCTCAGAGGGGTTGGGGGCTACACCTTC
D gene: NA
clone size: NA
V gene: TRBV28
J gene: TRBJ1-2

CDR3 protein: CASSIRGGTGELFF
CDR3 DNA: TGTGCCAGTAGTATTAGGGGTGGAACCGGGGAGCTGTTTTTT
D gene: NA
clone size: NA
V gene: TRBV19
J gene: TRBJ2-2

CDR3 protein: CASSILAGGEAQYF
CDR3 DNA: TGTGCCAGTAGTATCCTTGCGGGGGGGGAGGCGCAGTATTTT
D gene: TRBD2
clone size: NA
V gene: TRBV19
J gene: TRBJ2-3

CDR3 protein: CASSSLQRTTNEKLFF
CDR3 DNA: TGTGCCAGCAGCTCCCTTCAGCGGACAACTAATGAAAAACTGTTTTTT
D gene: NA
clone size: NA
V gene: TRBV11-2
J gene: TRBJ1-4

CDR3 protein: CASSPQSGEETQYF
CDR3 DNA: TGTGCCAGCTCACCACAATCAGGCGAGGAGACCCAGTACTTC
D gene: NA
clone size: NA
V gene: TRBV18
J gene: TRBJ2-5

CDR3 protein: CASSLEAGATDTQYF
CDR3 DNA: TGTGCCAGCAGCTTAGAGGCGGGAGCGACAGATACGCAGTATTTT
D gene: TRBD2
clone size: NA
V gene: TRBV7-3
J gene: TRBJ2-3

CDR3 protein: CASRQIAGGPGDNEQFF
CDR3 DNA: TGTGCTAGCAGACAGATAGCGGGAGGGCCCGGGGACAATGAGCAGTTCTTC
D gene: TRBD2
clone size: NA
V gene: TRBV7-7
J gene: TRBJ2-1

CDR3 protein: CASSIPGWPEAFF
CDR3 DNA: TGTGCCAGTAGTATACCGGGGTGGCCTGAAGCTTTCTTT
D gene: NA
clone size: NA
V gene: TRBV19
J gene: TRBJ1-1

CDR3 protein: CASSSQRGETQYF
CDR3 DNA: TGTGCCAGCAGCTCACAGAGGGGGGAGACCCAGTACTTC
D gene: NA
clone size: NA
V gene: TRBV11-2
J gene: TRBJ2-5

CDR3 protein: CASSLMGSGSYEQYF
CDR3 DNA: TGCGCCAGCAGCCTCATGGGGAGTGGATCCTACGAGCAGTACTTC
D gene: NA
clone size: NA
V gene: TRBV5-1
J gene: TRBJ2-7

CDR3 protein: CASSYTGTDNSPLHF
CDR3 DNA: TGCGCCAGCAGTTATACCGGGACAGATAATTCACCCCTCCACTTT
D gene: TRBD1
clone size: NA
V gene: TRBV5-1
J gene: TRBJ1-6

CDR3 protein: CASSIRTGTLSGNTIYF
CDR3 DNA: TGTGCCAGTAGTATCCGAACAGGGACCCTATCTGGAAACACCATATATTTT
D gene: NA
clone size: NA
V gene: TRBV19
J gene: TRBJ1-3